Listed below are T cell receptor beta chains from one sample, sequenced in a study. TCRdb ran MiXCR on the 5' RACE reads and lists one entry per CDR3 protein. Of 55,000 to 75,000 distinct CDR3 sequences listed, just under 30% are singletons. Specimen: tumor-infiltrating naive CD4+ T cells sorted from the breast tumor. The source is a female donor with breast cancer. CDR3s include the opening cysteine and the closing phenylalanine or tryptophan. The order of the fields is J gene, D gene, clone size, V gene, CDR3 protein, CDR3 DNA. A D gene is named only where the DNA matches it firmly. Rows give clone size only sometimes, using once, few, many, or a class for an expanded clone.

j_gene: TRBJ2-2; d_gene: TRBD1; abundance: .; v_gene: TRBV28; CDR3aa: CASGGQGALTNTGELFF; CDR3nt: TGTGCCAGCGGCGGGCAGGGGGCACTAACCAACACCGGGGAGCTGTTTTTT
j_gene: TRBJ2-5; d_gene: TRBD2; abundance: few; v_gene: TRBV6-2/TRBV6-3; CDR3aa: CASSYAGLAETQYF; CDR3nt: TGTGCCAGCAGTTACGCAGGACTAGCGGAGACCCAGTACTTC
j_gene: TRBJ2-2; d_gene: .; abundance: few; v_gene: TRBV7-3; CDR3aa: CATRPGSNTGELFF; CDR3nt: TGTGCCACAAGGCCAGGATCGAACACCGGGGAGCTGTTTTTT
j_gene: TRBJ2-7; d_gene: .; abundance: few; v_gene: TRBV10-3; CDR3aa: CAINRGGEQTVHEQYF; CDR3nt: TGTGCCATCAACAGGGGGGGCGAGCAAACCGTCCACGAGCAGTACTTC
j_gene: TRBJ2-1; d_gene: TRBD2; abundance: few; v_gene: TRBV25-1; CDR3aa: CASSRTSGSINEQFF; CDR3nt: TGTGCCAGCAGTCGGACTAGCGGGTCCATCAATGAGCAGTTCTTC
j_gene: TRBJ2-2; d_gene: .; abundance: few; v_gene: TRBV7-6; CDR3aa: CASSPQTDTGELFF; CDR3nt: TGTGCCAGCAGCCCCCAGACAGACACCGGGGAGCTGTTTTTT
j_gene: TRBJ2-1; d_gene: TRBD2; abundance: many; v_gene: TRBV6-1; CDR3aa: CASGFEAGGVNEQFF; CDR3nt: TGTGCCAGCGGCTTTGAAGCGGGAGGGGTTAATGAGCAGTTCTTC
j_gene: TRBJ2-5; d_gene: .; abundance: .; v_gene: TRBV7-3; CDR3aa: CASSPTQTETQYF; CDR3nt: TGTGCCAGCAGCCCAACCCAGACGGAGACCCAGTACTTC
j_gene: TRBJ2-4; d_gene: .; abundance: many; v_gene: TRBV27; CDR3aa: CASSFFWWAQTYLGNIQYF; CDR3nt: TGTGCCAGCAGTTTCTTTTGGTGGGCCCAGACCTACCTCGGAAACATTCAGTACTTC
j_gene: TRBJ2-1; d_gene: .; abundance: many; v_gene: TRBV5-1; CDR3aa: CASSHPGVPNEQFF; CDR3nt: TGCGCCAGCAGCCACCCCGGGGTACCCAATGAGCAGTTCTTC
j_gene: TRBJ2-3; d_gene: TRBD2; abundance: few; v_gene: TRBV20-1; CDR3aa: CSARPLGLAGDTQYF; CDR3nt: TGCAGTGCTAGACCCCTTGGACTAGCGGGAGATACGCAGTATTTT
j_gene: TRBJ2-1; d_gene: .; abundance: once; v_gene: TRBV7-3; CDR3aa: CAGSPLGGSYNEQFF; CDR3nt: TGTGCCGGCAGCCCCCTAGGGGGCTCCTACAATGAGCAGTTCTTC
j_gene: TRBJ1-1; d_gene: .; abundance: many; v_gene: TRBV7-9; CDR3aa: CASSLFSTEAFF; CDR3nt: TGTGCCAGCAGCTTGTTCAGCACTGAAGCTTTCTTT
j_gene: TRBJ1-1; d_gene: .; abundance: few; v_gene: TRBV5-1; CDR3aa: CASSSGVEAFF; CDR3nt: TGCGCCAGCAGCTCGGGGGTCGAAGCTTTCTTT
j_gene: TRBJ2-7; d_gene: TRBD2; abundance: .; v_gene: TRBV6-1; CDR3aa: CASNPLINPSGRAGQYF; CDR3nt: TGTGCCAGCAACCCTTTAATCAATCCCAGCGGGAGGGCCGGGCAGTACTTC
j_gene: TRBJ2-1; d_gene: .; abundance: .; v_gene: TRBV12-3/TRBV12-4; CDR3aa: CASSLFSALQGTFF; CDR3nt: TGTGCCAGCAGTTTATTCTCCGCGTTGCAGGGAACGTTCTTC
j_gene: TRBJ2-2; d_gene: TRBD2; abundance: few; v_gene: TRBV12-3/TRBV12-4; CDR3aa: CASSFLAGGPGGELFF; CDR3nt: TGTGCCAGCAGTTTTCTAGCGGGAGGGCCTGGCGGGGAGCTGTTTTTT
j_gene: TRBJ1-1; d_gene: TRBD1; abundance: .; v_gene: TRBV5-1; CDR3aa: CASSLVGDRPYAEAFF; CDR3nt: TGCGCCAGCAGCTTGGTGGGGGACAGGCCATATGCTGAAGCTTTCTTT
j_gene: TRBJ2-2; d_gene: TRBD2; abundance: .; v_gene: TRBV20-1; CDR3aa: CGVPHAGGAGELFF; CDR3nt: TGCGGTGTCCCCCATGCCGGGGGGGCTGGGGAGCTGTTTTTT
j_gene: TRBJ2-1; d_gene: .; abundance: .; v_gene: TRBV7-6; CDR3aa: CASSPAKGGNNEQFF; CDR3nt: TGTGCCAGCAGCCCCGCCAAGGGAGGAAACAATGAGCAGTTCTTC
j_gene: TRBJ2-2; d_gene: .; abundance: .; v_gene: TRBV9; CDR3aa: CASSVVRHSAGELFF; CDR3nt: TGTGCCAGCAGCGTAGTCCGACACTCGGCCGGGGAGCTGTTTTTT
j_gene: TRBJ2-5; d_gene: .; abundance: .; v_gene: TRBV7-2; CDR3aa: CASSFGSPGETQYF; CDR3nt: TGTGCCAGCAGCTTCGGGTCCCCAGGGGAGACCCAGTACTTC
j_gene: TRBJ1-6; d_gene: .; abundance: .; v_gene: TRBV30; CDR3aa: CAWSPAGNSPLHF; CDR3nt: TGTGCCTGGAGCCCCGCCGGGAATTCACCCCTCCACTTT
j_gene: TRBJ2-1; d_gene: .; abundance: few; v_gene: TRBV20-1; CDR3aa: CSLTPPTYNEQFF; CDR3nt: TGCAGTCTAACTCCCCCGACCTACAATGAGCAGTTCTTC